Following are 15 T cell receptor beta chains from one sample sequenced in a study of CD8 T cells in Susac syndrome. Reverse transcription of about 0.45 to 1 ug RNA was carried out with random hexamers. MiXCR, run by TCRdb on the immunoSEQ multiplex PCR reads, gives a single entry per CDR3 protein. The data contain approximately 170,000 distinct CDR3 sequences, approximately 95% of them singletons. Sequences were obtained from CD4+ T cells from PBMCs. All receptors come from a human donor with multiple sclerosis.

This chain uses TRBV2 with TRBJ1-1; D gene uncertain. The germline gives CDR1 SNHLY, CDR2 FYNNEI. Trimming cost V 7 bases and J 1 base, with 10 bases left between them. This CDR3 comprises 13 residues. CDR3 protein: CASTLETNTEAFF. DNA of the CDR3: TGTGCCAGCACCCTGGAAACGAACACTGAAGCTTTCTTT.

The V call is TRBV25-1, the J call TRBJ2-3; unclear D gene. The germline gives CDR1 MGHDK, CDR2 SYGVNS. This CDR3 comprises 14 residues. Trimming took 0 bases from V and 5 from J, leaving 9 bases between them. The CDR3 sequence is CASSEYGREDTQYF. The DNA for the CDR3 is TGTGCCAGCAGTGAATATGGGCGCGAAGATACGCAGTATTTT.

Only a few counts were recorded for this clonotype. The J gene is TRBJ1-5, the V gene TRBV29-1; 7 bases are a match to TRBD1. Trimming cost V 4 bases and J 4 bases; bases outside gene matches: 4. CDR3 length: 13 residues. CDR1 and CDR2 (germline): SQVTM, ANQGSEA. The CDR3 spells CSVGRGSNQPQHF. CDR3 coding DNA: TGCAGCGTTGGCAGGGGGTCAAATCAGCCCCAGCATTTT.

V usage is TRBV30 and J usage is TRBJ2-1; 11 bases match TRBD2. V lost 5 bases, J lost 6 bases, and 9 bases stayed unmatched. The CDR3 totals 15 residues. The germline V gene has CDR1 GTSNPN and CDR2 SVGIG (reference sequence). The CDR3 DNA is TGTGCCTGGTCCACGAAGCTAGCGGGAGGCAATGAGCAGTTCTTC. As protein: CAWSTKLAGGNEQFF. Combining the CDR3 with reference TRBV30 and TRBJ2-1 gives the whole variable domain SQTIHQWPATLVQPVGSPLSLECTVEGTSNPNLYWYRQAAGRGLQLLFYSVGIGQISSEVPQNLSASRPQDRQFILSSKKLLLSDSGFYLCAWSTKLAGGNEQFFGPGTRLTVL.

The rearrangement uses TRBV3-1 and TRBJ1-1; D remains ambiguous. V was pared by 3 bases and J by 6 bases, with 14 bases between. Germline lookup yields CDR1 LGHDT and CDR2 YNNKEL (reference sequence). This CDR3 is 14 amino acids long. The CDR3, as DNA: TGTGCCAGCAGCCACTATACCGGGAGACCTGAAGCTTTCTTT. The encoded protein is CASSHYTGRPEAFF.

The rearrangement links TRBV20-1 to TRBJ2-3; tentatively, D is TRBD1 or TRBD2 (5 bases each). Germline V gene data show CDR1 as DFQATT and CDR2 as SNEGSKA (reference sequence). The ends were cut back, 5 bases at V and 4 bases at J, with 19 bases in the middle. The CDR3 is 15 amino acids. The CDR3, as DNA: TGCAGTGCTCCTCAGGGTTCCGGGATATCAGATACGCAGTATTTT. Amino acids: CSAPQGSGISDTQYF.

The rearrangement uses TRBV20-1 and TRBJ2-7, with D tentatively TRBD1 (5 bases). V was cut by 6 bases and J by 2 bases, with 20 bases left in between. This CDR3 spans 15 amino acids. Germline lookup yields CDR1 DFQATT and CDR2 SNEGSKA (reference sequence). This CDR3 reads CSASTATESPYEQYF. The CDR3 DNA reads as TGCAGTGCCTCAACGGCGACAGAATCTCCCTACGAGCAGTACTTC.

This rearrangement joins TRBV7-8 to TRBJ2-3, with a weak D call TRBD2 (6 bases). Germline V lookup: CDR1 SGHVS, CDR2 FQNEAQ. The length of the CDR3 is 14 residues. V gave up 0 bases and J gave up 14 bases, with 18 bases separating them. The CDR3 region is CASSLAVGGTGGYF. DNA of the CDR3: TGTGCCAGCAGCTTAGCGGTTGGGGGGACCGGAGGGTATTTT.

The chain has TRBV4-1 and TRBJ2-7; D remains unclear. Trimming left V 2 bases short and J 0 bases short, with 17 bases between. Germline V gives CDR1 MGHRA, CDR2 YSYEKL. The CDR3 loop spans 17 amino acids. The CDR3 spells CASSQSAWGESSYEQYF. The CDR3, as DNA: TGCGCCAGCAGCCAAAGCGCCTGGGGTGAGAGCTCCTACGAGCAGTACTTC.

Of note for this clonotype: The junction and the germline gene differ at one end; a read error may be behind it. The chain employs TRBV12-3 or TRBV12-4 and TRBJ1-1; weak D call: TRBD1 (6 bases). This CDR3 is 17 amino acids long. The CDR3 region is CASKYLGGSLSNTEVFF. CDR3 coding DNA: TGTGCCAGCAAGTATCTAGGGGGAAGCCTTTCGAACACTGAAGTTTTCTTT.

This chain joins TRBV7-2 and TRBJ2-7; 10 bases align to TRBD2. This CDR3 region has 15 residues. CDR1 and CDR2 (germline): SGHTA, FQGNSA. V was clipped by 3 bases and J by 4 bases; unmatched bases: 6. CDR3 DNA sequence: TGTGCCAGCAGCTTGGGGCCTAGCGGGAGTTACGAGCAGTACTTC. This encodes CASSLGPSGSYEQYF.

The rearrangement joins TRBV6-2 or TRBV6-3 to TRBJ2-2, with D hard to call. Germline-derived CDR1 and CDR2 are MNHEY and SVGEGT. This CDR3 is 14 amino acids long. V gave up 8 bases and J gave up 6 bases, with 16 bases separating them. CDR3 bases: TGTGCCAGCGTCGAACCGTGGGGTGCCGGGGAGCTGTTTTTT. This encodes CASVEPWGAGELFF.

This rearrangement joins TRBV3-1 to TRBJ2-3; D uncertain. This CDR3 is 14 amino acids long. V lost 3 bases and J 8 bases, leaving 15 bases between the germline ends. Germline-derived CDR1 and CDR2 are LGHDT and YNNKEL (reference sequence). The CDR3 loop reads CASSQSAGVSTQYF. CDR3 sequence (DNA): TGTGCCAGCAGCCAGTCTGCAGGAGTATCTACGCAGTATTTT.

The CDR3 nucleotides are TGTGCCAGCAGGGGGGGGACTAGCGGAGTAAACATTCAGTACTTC. This codes for CASRGGTSGVNIQYF. The genes are TRBV3-1 and TRBJ2-4, with 11 positions matching TRBD2. Germline CDR1 is LGHDT and CDR2 is YNNKEL (reference sequence). The V gene end was trimmed by 6 bases and the J gene end by 6 bases; junction bases not matched to a gene: 7. The CDR3 has 15 amino acids. The full variable domain, with the rest looked up from reference TRBV3-1 and TRBJ2-4, is DTAVSQTPKYLVTQMGNDKSIKCEQNLGHDTMYWYKQDSKKFLKIMFSYNNKELIINETVPNRFSPKSPDKAHLNLHINSLELGDSAVYFCASRGGTSGVNIQYFGAGTRLSVL.

J is TRBJ2-2 and V is TRBV4-3; D not resolved. CDR1 and CDR2 (germline): LGHNA, YSLEER. This CDR3 is 16 amino acids long. The V end lost 0 bases, the J end lost 4 bases, and 12 bases lay between the germline ends. CDR3 coding DNA: TGCGCCAGCAGCCAAGAGGGCATTAGTCGCACCGGGGAGCTGTTTTTT. Protein sequence: CASSQEGISRTGELFF.